The rows below give T cell receptor beta chains drawn from one sample of a study of OX40 agonist ivuxolimab in advanced cancers. The data were produced by immunoSEQ multiplex PCR, yet TCRdb's version contains in-frame clones alone and is incomplete. The sample includes roughly 11,000 clones, around 70% seen only once; the top ten take 35% to 45%. The sample consisted of CD4+ or CD8+ T cells sorted from blood, taken in a trial of the OX40 agonist ivuxolimab. These receptors originate from an adult with an advanced solid tumor such as melanoma, head and neck, liver or kidney cancer. The CDR3 runs from the conserved cysteine through the conserved F or W. D genes are given only for firm matches. For some rows the clone size is stated as once, few or many, or as a class when expanded; others skip it.

j_call d_call v_call clone_size cdr3_aa cdr3_nt
TRBJ2-1 TRBD2 TRBV27 NA CASSLSSGLVEQFF TGTGCCAGCAGTTTGTCTAGCGGGTTAGTTGAGCAGTTCTTC
TRBJ1-2 NA TRBV27 NA CASSLSQGNYGYTF TGTGCCAGCAGTTTATCGCAGGGGAACTATGGCTACACCTTC
TRBJ2-1 NA TRBV25-1 NA CASSISLSYNEQFF TGTGCCAGCAGTATATCTCTCTCCTACAATGAGCAGTTCTTC
TRBJ2-3 NA TRBV27 NA CASSLIAGTDTQYF TGTGCCAGCAGTTTAATAGCGGGCACAGATACGCAGTATTTT
TRBJ2-7 NA TRBV9 NA CASSVGGISYEQYF TGTGCCAGCAGCGTAGGAGGGATCTCCTACGAGCAGTACTTC
TRBJ1-4 NA TRBV4-2 once CASSLLTGKLFF TGTGCCAGCAGCCTCCTGACAGGAAAACTGTTTTTT
TRBJ1-2 NA TRBV27 medium-sized CASSPGASYGYTF TGTGCCAGCAGCCCGGGGGCATCCTATGGCTACACCTTC
TRBJ2-5 NA TRBV10-3 NA CAAWAGGGETQYF TGTGCCGCATGGGCAGGGGGAGGGGAGACCCAGTACTTC
TRBJ2-3 TRBD2 TRBV7-8 once CASSRLAGSTDTQYF TGTGCCAGCAGTAGACTAGCGGGAAGTACAGATACGCAGTATTTT
TRBJ2-6 NA TRBV14 NA CASSRDFRTGANVLTF TGTGCCAGCAGCCGGGATTTCCGGACTGGGGCCAACGTCCTGACTTTC
TRBJ2-1 NA TRBV27 NA CASSPSLAWSHYNEQFF TGTGCCAGCAGTCCATCGTTAGCTTGGTCCCACTACAATGAGCAGTTCTTC
TRBJ2-4 NA TRBV19 NA CASSILPLAKNIQYF TGTGCCAGTAGTATTCTTCCTCTAGCCAAAAACATTCAGTACTTC
TRBJ2-2 NA TRBV2 once CASSEFPPRTNTGELFF TGTGCCAGCAGTGAATTCCCCCCCAGAACGAACACCGGGGAGCTGTTTTTT
TRBJ2-2 TRBD2 TRBV11-3 NA CASSSYLAEDPGELFF TGTGCCAGCAGCTCGTATCTAGCGGAAGACCCCGGGGAGCTGTTTTTT
TRBJ1-4 TRBD1 TRBV5-1 NA CASSPGGQGEEKLSF TGCGCCAGCAGCCCCGGAGGACAGGGTGAGGAAAAACTGTCTTTT
TRBJ2-7 NA TRBV7-9 NA CASSPESYEQYF TGTGCCAGCAGCCCGGAGAGCTACGAGCAGTACTTC
TRBJ2-1 NA TRBV27 NA CASSPRDLLINEQFF TGTGCCAGCAGTCCTCGGGACTTGCTAATCAATGAGCAGTTCTTC
TRBJ2-5 NA TRBV21-1 NA CASRSERLEYF TGTGCCAGCAGGTCTGAGAGACTAGAGTACTTC
TRBJ1-1 NA TRBV4-1 NA CASSQPGRDTEAFF TGCGCCAGCAGCCAACCGGGGAGGGACACTGAAGCTTTCTTT
TRBJ1-5 TRBD1 TRBV27 NA CASSTRQGVGQPQHF TGTGCCAGCAGTACACGACAGGGGGTCGGACAGCCCCAGCATTTT
TRBJ1-5 TRBD1 TRBV4-1 few CASRSGTGSQPQHF TGCGCCAGCAGATCCGGGACAGGGAGTCAGCCCCAGCATTTT
TRBJ2-7 NA TRBV6-1 few CASGLSGYF TGTGCCAGCGGCTTAAGCGGGTACTTC
TRBJ2-7 TRBD2 TRBV6-5 NA CASSPGLAGYEQYF TGTGCCAGCAGTCCGGGACTAGCGGGTTACGAGCAGTACTTC
TRBJ2-1 NA TRBV10-3 NA CAISEESYAYNEQFF TGTGCCATCAGTGAGGAGTCCTATGCCTACAATGAGCAGTTCTTC
TRBJ2-6 NA TRBV6-4 NA CASSPTAASGANVLTF TGTGCCAGCAGCCCGACCGCCGCCTCTGGGGCCAACGTCCTGACTTTC
TRBJ2-7 NA TRBV2 few CASSEASPTYYEQYF TGTGCCAGCAGTGAAGCGTCGCCGACCTACTACGAGCAGTACTTC
TRBJ2-3 NA TRBV13 once CASSFELRAPSTDTQYF TGTGCCAGCAGCTTCGAACTGCGGGCTCCTAGCACAGATACGCAGTATTTT
TRBJ2-1 NA TRBV5-8 NA CASSLGTGSSYNEQFF TGTGCCAGCAGCTTGGGAACAGGTAGCTCCTACAATGAGCAGTTCTTC
TRBJ2-3 NA TRBV9 NA CASSAEGDVTDTQYF TGTGCCAGCAGCGCTGAGGGGGATGTCACAGATACGCAGTATTTT